This TCR beta chain was found in a study of metastatic and nonmetastatic thyroid tumors. As for the study in general: Comparison of repertoires was carried out across blood and tumor or nodule tissue from malignant and benign thyroid patients.

TCRdb reanalyzed the PCR reads via MiXCR. This sample carries about 50,000 clones, roughly 20% of them seen once, and the ten largest clones take more than 3.5%. This clone appeared many times. No treatment of any kind had been given to any patient before thyroid surgery. Trimming removed 7 bases at V and 1 base at J, with 11 bases between. The germline CDR1 and CDR2 sequences are MDHEN and SYDVKM. This CDR3 spans 14 amino acids. The TCR originated in a female donor with papillary thyroid cancer or a benign thyroid nodule (not recorded which). Some clones in this sample may be carry-over from other donors' samples. V gene TRBV28 combines with J gene TRBJ2-1; no definite D call. Sequences were obtained from blood. CDR3 sequence: CASNWAASYNEQFF. DNA for the CDR3: TGTGCCAGCAATTGGGCAGCATCCTACAATGAGCAGTTCTTC.